These T cell receptor beta chains were read from a single sample in a study of T cell responses to AZD1222 COVID-19 vaccine. Profiling relied on immunoSEQ multiplex PCR, and the TCRdb table lists in-frame clones only, not all of them. In the table there are about 130,000 clones, more than 85% of which are singletons. The sequences come from peripheral blood, collected on day 0 of AZD1222 vaccination. The source of these receptors is an adult in good health. Both conserved end residues are part of each CDR3. D genes are given only for firm matches. Clone size is given for some rows only: seen once, a few or many times, or a class if the clone is expanded.

DNA: TGTGCCAGCAGAGCGACAGGGGGCCGTGGCTACACCTTC; CDR3: CASRATGGRGYTF; size: .; J: TRBJ1-2; D: TRBD1; V: TRBV7-2
DNA: TGTGCCAGCAGCCTTCCGCTAGCGGGGAACACCGGGGAGCTGTTTTTT; CDR3: CASSLPLAGNTGELFF; size: .; J: TRBJ2-2; D: TRBD2; V: TRBV14
DNA: TGTGCCAGCAGTTTTTGGGGCACCGGGGAGCTGTTTTTT; CDR3: CASSFWGTGELFF; size: .; J: TRBJ2-2; D: .; V: TRBV12-3/TRBV12-4
DNA: TGCAGCGTAGCGATTATTCACAATGAGCAGTTCTTC; CDR3: CSVAIIHNEQFF; size: .; J: TRBJ2-1; D: .; V: TRBV29-1
DNA: TGTGCCAGCAGTTACGACAGGGGAGAAACCGGGGAGCTGTTTTTT; CDR3: CASSYDRGETGELFF; size: .; J: TRBJ2-2; D: TRBD1; V: TRBV6-5
DNA: TGTGCCAGCAGCAGCTACAGGGTGGGCTACGAGCAGTACTTC; CDR3: CASSSYRVGYEQYF; size: few; J: TRBJ2-7; D: .; V: TRBV5-6
DNA: TGTGCCAGCAGTTCCCAGCGGGGAGAGACCCAGTACTTC; CDR3: CASSSQRGETQYF; size: .; J: TRBJ2-5; D: TRBD2; V: TRBV27
DNA: TGTGCCAGCAGTTTAATTCCCGGCAGCAAGAACACCGGGGAGCTGTTTTTT; CDR3: CASSLIPGSKNTGELFF; size: .; J: TRBJ2-2; D: .; V: TRBV27
DNA: TGCAGTGCTAGTGTCAGGGGGGACCAGCCCCAGCATTTT; CDR3: CSASVRGDQPQHF; size: .; J: TRBJ1-5; D: TRBD1; V: TRBV20-1
DNA: TGTGCCAGCAGAATACCACAGGGTGGGGAGCTGTTTTTT; CDR3: CASRIPQGGELFF; size: .; J: TRBJ2-2; D: .; V: TRBV6-5
DNA: TGTGCCATCAGTAACCGGGACAGGGGGTTAGGTACTGAAGCTTTCTTT; CDR3: CAISNRDRGLGTEAFF; size: .; J: TRBJ1-1; D: TRBD1; V: TRBV10-3
DNA: TGTGCCAGCAGCTGGTCCATGGGCACTGAAGCTTTCTTT; CDR3: CASSWSMGTEAFF; size: .; J: TRBJ1-1; D: .; V: TRBV7-9
DNA: TGCAGCGTTGAAGGCCGGACTAGCGGGAGACCCTACAATGAGCAGTTCTTC; CDR3: CSVEGRTSGRPYNEQFF; size: once; J: TRBJ2-1; D: TRBD2; V: TRBV29-1
DNA: TGTGCCAGCTCCGTTGGAGTAGCGGGAGACGAGCAGTACTTC; CDR3: CASSVGVAGDEQYF; size: .; J: TRBJ2-7; D: TRBD2; V: TRBV10-3
DNA: TGTGCCAGCAGCTTTGTCCCAGGAGAGCAGTACTTC; CDR3: CASSFVPGEQYF; size: .; J: TRBJ2-7; D: .; V: TRBV7-9
DNA: TGTGCCAGCAGTTTTGTCAGCGACTCGAGTTACCCCTACGAGCAGTACTTC; CDR3: CASSFVSDSSYPYEQYF; size: .; J: TRBJ2-7; D: .; V: TRBV27
DNA: TGTGCCAGCAGCCAGGGAGGTTGGCAGCCCCAGCATTTT; CDR3: CASSQGGWQPQHF; size: .; J: TRBJ1-5; D: .; V: TRBV12-3/TRBV12-4
DNA: TGCGCCAGCAGCTTGGGGCTAGGTGCCGATACGCAGTATTTT; CDR3: CASSLGLGADTQYF; size: .; J: TRBJ2-3; D: .; V: TRBV5-1
DNA: TGTGCCAGCAGTTACTGGGCAACTAATCAGCCCCAGCATTTT; CDR3: CASSYWATNQPQHF; size: .; J: TRBJ1-5; D: .; V: TRBV6-5
DNA: TGTGCCAGCAGTCTTCGGGGTCTTGTTACGCAGTATTTT; CDR3: CASSLRGLVTQYF; size: .; J: TRBJ2-3; D: .; V: TRBV12-3/TRBV12-4
DNA: TGCGCCAGCAGCCGGGGTCGCCTAGATGGCTACACCTTC; CDR3: CASSRGRLDGYTF; size: .; J: TRBJ1-2; D: .; V: TRBV5-1
DNA: TGTGCCAGCACCCTTGGGCGGCAAAACACTGAAGCTTTCTTT; CDR3: CASTLGRQNTEAFF; size: .; J: TRBJ1-1; D: .; V: TRBV5-6
DNA: TGTGCCAGCATTATCGGATTCCCAGGAGGCTACACCTTC; CDR3: CASIIGFPGGYTF; size: .; J: TRBJ1-2; D: .; V: TRBV12-3/TRBV12-4
DNA: TGTGCCAGCGGCTCGGGACAGTCCTACGAGCAGTACTTC; CDR3: CASGSGQSYEQYF; size: .; J: TRBJ2-7; D: TRBD1; V: TRBV2
DNA: TGTGCCAGCAGTTATGGACAGGGGGGAATGGACGAGCAGTACTTC; CDR3: CASSYGQGGMDEQYF; size: .; J: TRBJ2-7; D: TRBD1; V: TRBV6-5
DNA: TGCGCCAGCAGCTTGGGGGACAGGGGCGAGCAGTACTTC; CDR3: CASSLGDRGEQYF; size: few; J: TRBJ2-7; D: TRBD1; V: TRBV5-1
DNA: TGTGCCAGCAGTGATAGCAATCAGCCCCAGCATTTT; CDR3: CASSDSNQPQHF; size: .; J: TRBJ1-5; D: .; V: TRBV25-1
DNA: TGTGCCAGCAGCTTAGGACCCCAGGGGTCTACCTCTGGAAACACCATATATTTT; CDR3: CASSLGPQGSTSGNTIYF; size: .; J: TRBJ1-3; D: .; V: TRBV7-6
DNA: TGTGCCAGCAGCTGGAATCGCGGGGCCCCCTACGAGCAGTACTTC; CDR3: CASSWNRGAPYEQYF; size: .; J: TRBJ2-7; D: .; V: TRBV2
DNA: TGTGCCAGCAGCTTAGGCGGGCCGTCCTACGAGCAGTACTTC; CDR3: CASSLGGPSYEQYF; size: .; J: TRBJ2-7; D: .; V: TRBV7-9
DNA: TGTGCCAGCGGCCCAGGGGGCCCAACGGCGAACACCGGGGAGCTGTTTTTT; CDR3: CASGPGGPTANTGELFF; size: .; J: TRBJ2-2; D: TRBD1; V: TRBV27
DNA: TGTGCCATCAGTGAACTAACCTACGAGCAGTACTTC; CDR3: CAISELTYEQYF; size: .; J: TRBJ2-7; D: .; V: TRBV10-3
DNA: TGTGCCAGCCATGGGGGATACACTGAAGCTTTCTTT; CDR3: CASHGGYTEAFF; size: .; J: TRBJ1-1; D: .; V: TRBV2
DNA: TGTGCCAGCAGCTCGGACAGTCATAGCTACACCTTC; CDR3: CASSSDSHSYTF; size: .; J: TRBJ1-2; D: .; V: TRBV5-5
DNA: TGTGCCATCAAAGCGGCACAGGGCGCCGGGGAGCTGTTTTTT; CDR3: CAIKAAQGAGELFF; size: .; J: TRBJ2-2; D: .; V: TRBV10-3
DNA: TGTGCCAGCAGCAGTGGAGGTCAGGGGGGCACTGAAGCTTTCTTT; CDR3: CASSSGGQGGTEAFF; size: .; J: TRBJ1-1; D: TRBD1; V: TRBV5-6
DNA: TGTGCCAGTAGTATAGGCCAGGCTCCCAGCTCCTACGAGCAGTACTTC; CDR3: CASSIGQAPSSYEQYF; size: .; J: TRBJ2-7; D: .; V: TRBV19
DNA: TGTGCCAGCAGTTACTCGAATCCCCACACTAGCGGCTACAATGAGCAGTTCTTC; CDR3: CASSYSNPHTSGYNEQFF; size: once; J: TRBJ2-1; D: TRBD2; V: TRBV6-2/TRBV6-3
DNA: TGCGCCAGCAGCCCTCCGGTGACAACGAACACTGAAGCTTTCTTT; CDR3: CASSPPVTTNTEAFF; size: .; J: TRBJ1-1; D: .; V: TRBV5-1
DNA: TGCAGCGTTCACAGGATAAGCACAGATACGCAGTATTTT; CDR3: CSVHRISTDTQYF; size: once; J: TRBJ2-3; D: .; V: TRBV29-1
DNA: TGTGCCACCAGCAGCGGTGTTCTCTATGGCTACACCTTC; CDR3: CATSSGVLYGYTF; size: .; J: TRBJ1-2; D: .; V: TRBV15
DNA: TGTGCTAGTGGTTGGGGGACTGAGCAGTACTTC; CDR3: CASGWGTEQYF; size: .; J: TRBJ2-7; D: .; V: TRBV12-5